These 9 T cell receptor beta chains share one sample of origin, sequenced in a study of T cells after yellow fever vaccination. TCRdb ran MiXCR on the 5' RACE reads and lists one entry per CDR3 protein. The sample contains some 400,000 distinct CDR3 sequences, roughly 6.1% of which appear only once. Sequencing was performed on PBMCs, taken 5 days after the yellow fever booster vaccination. The receptors stem from a man under 40 who received the YFV17D yellow fever vaccine.

Only a few counts were recorded for this clonotype. The CDR3 protein is CASSQLRGTPEKTF. The CDR3 coding sequence is TGTGCCAGCAGCCAACTTAGAGGGACACCTGAGAAAACCTTC. The gene calls are TRBV3-1 and TRBJ1-2, with a tentative D call TRBD1 (6 bases). Germline values: CDR1 LGHDT, CDR2 YNNKEL (reference sequence). The CDR3 totals 14 residues. V lost 2 bases and J lost 14, with 21 bases in between.

The table lists this clonotype with a few counts. V and J are TRBV4-3 and TRBJ1-1; 7 positions match TRBD1. The CDR3 contains 13 residues. From germline, CDR1 is LGHNA and CDR2 YSLEER. V dropped 3 bases and J dropped 6; count of bases not matched to a gene: 4. CDR3 region: CASSQAGQPEAFF. In DNA form, the CDR3 reads TGCGCCAGCAGCCAGGCGGGACAGCCTGAAGCTTTCTTT.

The V and J genes are TRBV12-3 or TRBV12-4 and TRBJ2-1, with TRBD1 matching over 9 bases. V gave up 5 bases and J gave up 4 bases; unmatched junction bases: 6. CDR3 length: 15 residues. The CDR3 coding sequence is TGTGCCAGCAGTGCGCAGGGACAGGGTTACAATGAGCAGTTCTTC. It encodes CASSAQGQGYNEQFF.

In this sample, this clonotype turned up a few times. CDR3 in DNA: TGCGCCAGCAGCTACAGACTAGCGGGAGATACAGATACGCAGTATTTT. This encodes CASSYRLAGDTDTQYF. The genes are TRBV4-3 and TRBJ2-3, with 12 bases aligning to TRBD2. Germline CDR1 reads LGHNA; CDR2 reads YSLEER. The V gene end was trimmed by 5 bases and the J gene end by 3 bases; junction bases not matched to a gene: 6. The CDR3 totals 16 residues.

This clonotype was detected many times. The V call is TRBV7-2, the J call TRBJ2-7; D not resolved. V gave up 2 bases and J gave up 3 bases, with 8 bases separating them. CDR1 SGHTA and CDR2 FQGNSA come from the germline V gene. This CDR3 spans 13 amino acids. CDR3 nucleotide sequence: TGTGCCAGCAGCTTACCGCCGAACTACGAGCAGTACTTC. Translating it yields CASSLPPNYEQYF.

This clonotype was picked up many times. The CDR3 DNA sequence: TGCAGTGCTAGAGGGGTAGCGGCCAAGACCCAAGAGACCCAGTACTTC. Protein: CSARGVAAKTQETQYF. The chain has TRBV20-1 and TRBJ2-5; D possibly corresponds to TRBD2 (6 bases). This CDR3 region has 16 residues. V lost 1 base and J 1 base, leaving 16 bases between the germline ends. The V gene's germline CDR1 is DFQATT and CDR2 SNEGSKA (reference sequence).

This clonotype came up a few times. The CDR3 is CASSLEVGSDTQYF. The DNA of the CDR3 is TGCGCCAGCAGCCTAGAGGTCGGGTCAGATACGCAGTATTTT. This rearrangement joins TRBV5-1 to TRBJ2-3; the D is unclear. Germline loops: CDR1 SGHRS, CDR2 YFSETQ. The ends were cut back, 4 bases at V and 4 bases at J, with 13 bases in the middle. The length of the CDR3 is 14 residues.

This clonotype was counted between two and nine times. The J gene is TRBJ2-2, the V gene TRBV3-1, with D hard to call. Trimming removed 0 bases at V and 5 bases at J, with 7 bases between. This CDR3 spans 14 amino acids. CDR1 and CDR2 (germline): LGHDT, YNNKEL (reference sequence). CDR3 DNA: TGTGCCAGCAGCCAAGAGAGGTCAACCGGGGAGCTGTTTTTT. Protein: CASSQERSTGELFF.

This clonotype was picked up many times. A junction end diverges from the germline sequence, so it may reflect a read error. V usage is TRBV29-1 and J usage is TRBJ2-7; no reliable D call. CDR1 is SQVTM, CDR2 ANQGSEA, per germline. This CDR3 region has 12 residues. The CDR3 protein is CSVQENSYEQYF. CDR3 sequence (DNA): TGCAGCGTTCAAGAGAACTCCTACGAGCAGTACTTC.